Here is one T cell receptor (beta chain) with its context. This sample stems from a study of T-cell reconstitution after alpha-beta-depleted transplantation in children. A library of TCRbeta sequences, prepared with unique molecular identifiers, was generated. TCRdb called the PCR reads again in MiXCR, with one record for every CDR3 protein. The table shows approximately 980,000 distinct CDR3 sequences, with roughly 31% occurring only once. Sequenced material: PBMCs, mostly from graft donor cells, taken 360 days after TCRalphabeta/CD19-depleted stem cell transplant. The clonotype comes from a boy under two years old who had a stem cell transplant for SCID, so the T cells may come from the graft donor.

The CDR3 spells CSARSGAHTDTQYF. The CDR3 bases are TGCAGTGCTCGTTCAGGGGCCCACACAGATACGCAGTATTTT. V is TRBV20-1 and J is TRBJ2-3; D may be TRBD1 (6 bases). CDR1 is DFQATT, CDR2 SNEGSKA, per germline (reference sequence). CDR3 size: 14 residues. Trimming removed 5 bases from V and 2 bases from J, with 14 bases in between.